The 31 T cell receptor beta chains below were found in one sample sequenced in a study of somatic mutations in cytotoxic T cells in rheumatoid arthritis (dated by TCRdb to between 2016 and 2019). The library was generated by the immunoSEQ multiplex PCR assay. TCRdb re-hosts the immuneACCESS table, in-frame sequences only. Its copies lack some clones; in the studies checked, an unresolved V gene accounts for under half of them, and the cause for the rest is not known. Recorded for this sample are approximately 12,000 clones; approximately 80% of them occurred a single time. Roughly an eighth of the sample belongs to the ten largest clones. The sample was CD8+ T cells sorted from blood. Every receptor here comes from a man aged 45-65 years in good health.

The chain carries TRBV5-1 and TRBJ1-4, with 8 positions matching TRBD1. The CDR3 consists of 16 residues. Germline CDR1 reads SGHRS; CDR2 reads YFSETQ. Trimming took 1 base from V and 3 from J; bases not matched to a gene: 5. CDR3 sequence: CASSLPTGAANEKLFF. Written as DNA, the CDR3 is TGCGCCAGCAGCTTGCCGACAGGGGCGGCTAATGAAAAACTGTTTTTT.

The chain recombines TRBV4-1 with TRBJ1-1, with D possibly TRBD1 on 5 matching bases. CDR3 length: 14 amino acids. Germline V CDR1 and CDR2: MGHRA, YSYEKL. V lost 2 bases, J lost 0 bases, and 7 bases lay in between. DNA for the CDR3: TGCGCCAGCAGCCAAAGGGGACTGAACACTGAAGCTTTCTTT. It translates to CASSQRGLNTEAFF.

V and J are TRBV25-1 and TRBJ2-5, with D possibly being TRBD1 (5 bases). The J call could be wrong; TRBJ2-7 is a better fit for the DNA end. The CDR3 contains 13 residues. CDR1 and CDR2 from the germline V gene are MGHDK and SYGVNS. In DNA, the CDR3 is TGTGCCAGCAGTATAGGGGTTTTCGTCGAGCAGTACTTC. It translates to CASSIGVFVEQYF.

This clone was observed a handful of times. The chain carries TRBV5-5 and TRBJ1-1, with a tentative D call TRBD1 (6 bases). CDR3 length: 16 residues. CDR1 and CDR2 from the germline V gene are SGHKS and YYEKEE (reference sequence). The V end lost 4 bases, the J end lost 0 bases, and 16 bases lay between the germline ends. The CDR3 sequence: CASSLRPAGVNTEAFF. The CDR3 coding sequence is TGTGCCAGCAGCCTTCGGCCCGCAGGGGTGAACACTGAAGCTTTCTTT. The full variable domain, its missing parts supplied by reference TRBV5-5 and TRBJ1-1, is DAGVTQSPTHLIKTRGQQVTLRCSPISGHKSVSWYQQVLGQGPQFIFQYYEKEERGRGNFPDRFSARQFPNYSSELNVNALLLGDSALYLCASSLRPAGVNTEAFFGQGTRLTVV.

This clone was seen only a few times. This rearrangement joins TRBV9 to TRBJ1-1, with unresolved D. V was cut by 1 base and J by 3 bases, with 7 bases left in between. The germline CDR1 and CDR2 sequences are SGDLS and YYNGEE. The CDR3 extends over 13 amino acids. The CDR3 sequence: CASSVRGDTEAFF. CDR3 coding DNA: TGTGCCAGCAGCGTAAGAGGCGACACTGAAGCTTTCTTT.

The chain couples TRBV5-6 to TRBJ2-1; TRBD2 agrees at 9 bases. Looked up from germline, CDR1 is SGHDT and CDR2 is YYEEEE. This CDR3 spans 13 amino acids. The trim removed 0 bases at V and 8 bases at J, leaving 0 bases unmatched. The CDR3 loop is CASSLVAGDEQFF. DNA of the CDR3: TGTGCCAGCAGCTTGGTAGCGGGAGATGAGCAGTTCTTC.

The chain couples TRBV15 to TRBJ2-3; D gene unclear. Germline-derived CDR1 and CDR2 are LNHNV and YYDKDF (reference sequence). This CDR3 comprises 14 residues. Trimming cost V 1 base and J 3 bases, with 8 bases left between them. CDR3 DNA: TGTGCCACCAGCAGAGGAGTCGAGACAGATACGCAGTATTTT. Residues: CATSRGVETDTQYF.

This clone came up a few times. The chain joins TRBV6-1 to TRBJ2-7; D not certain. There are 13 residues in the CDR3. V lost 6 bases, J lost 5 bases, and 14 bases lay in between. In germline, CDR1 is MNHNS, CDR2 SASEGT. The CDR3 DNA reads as TGTGCCAGCAGCGACACCGATACTAACGAGCAGTACTTC. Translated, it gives CASSDTDTNEQYF.

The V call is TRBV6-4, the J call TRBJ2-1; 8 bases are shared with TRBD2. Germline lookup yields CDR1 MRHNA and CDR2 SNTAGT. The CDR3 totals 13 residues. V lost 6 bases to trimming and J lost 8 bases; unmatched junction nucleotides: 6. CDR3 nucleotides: TGTGCCAGCAGCGAGCGGGAGCGGGATGAGCAGTTCTTC. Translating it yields CASSERERDEQFF.

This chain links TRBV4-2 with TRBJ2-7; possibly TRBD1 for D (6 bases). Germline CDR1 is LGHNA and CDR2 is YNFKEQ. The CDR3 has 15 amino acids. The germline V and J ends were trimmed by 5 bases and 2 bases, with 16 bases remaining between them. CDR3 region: CASSTGDTPTYEQYF. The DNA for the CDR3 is TGTGCCAGCAGCACCGGGGACACACCTACCTACGAGCAGTACTTC.

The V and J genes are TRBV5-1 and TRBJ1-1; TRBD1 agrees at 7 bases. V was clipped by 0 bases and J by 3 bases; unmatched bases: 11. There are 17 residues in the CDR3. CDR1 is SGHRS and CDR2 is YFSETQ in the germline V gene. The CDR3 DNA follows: TGCGCCAGCAGCTTGGGTAGAGGGGGCTATTCGCACACTGAAGCTTTCTTT. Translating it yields CASSLGRGGYSHTEAFF. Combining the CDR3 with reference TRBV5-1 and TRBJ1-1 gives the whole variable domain KAGVTQTPRYLIKTRGQQVTLSCSPISGHRSVSWYQQTPGQGLQFLFEYFSETQRNKGNFPGRFSGRQFSNSRSEMNVSTLELGDSALYLCASSLGRGGYSHTEAFFGQGTRLTVV.

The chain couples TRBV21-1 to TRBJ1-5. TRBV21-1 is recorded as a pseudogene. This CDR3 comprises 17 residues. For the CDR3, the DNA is TGTGCCAGCAAAGGGGGGCCGAACACCTCCAAAAGTCAGCCCCAGCATTTT. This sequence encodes CASKGGPNTSKSQPQHF.

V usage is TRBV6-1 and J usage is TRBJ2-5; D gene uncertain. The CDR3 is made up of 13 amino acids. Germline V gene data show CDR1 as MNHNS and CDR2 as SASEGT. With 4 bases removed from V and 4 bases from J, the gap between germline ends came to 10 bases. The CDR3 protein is CASSVQETETQYF. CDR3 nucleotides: TGTGCCAGCAGTGTTCAGGAAACAGAGACCCAGTACTTC.

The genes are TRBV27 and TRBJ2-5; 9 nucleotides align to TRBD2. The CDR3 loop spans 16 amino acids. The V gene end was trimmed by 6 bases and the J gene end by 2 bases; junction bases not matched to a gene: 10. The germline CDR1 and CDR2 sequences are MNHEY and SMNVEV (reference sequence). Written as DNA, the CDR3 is TGTGCCAGCAGCAATGTGGGTAGCGGGAGACAAGAGACCCAGTACTTC. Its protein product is CASSNVGSGRQETQYF.

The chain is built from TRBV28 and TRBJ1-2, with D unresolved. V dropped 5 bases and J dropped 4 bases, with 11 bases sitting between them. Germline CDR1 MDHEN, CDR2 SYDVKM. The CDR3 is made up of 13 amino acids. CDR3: CASSTNTPYGYTF. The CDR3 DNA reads TGTGCCAGCAGTACTAATACCCCCTATGGCTACACCTTC.

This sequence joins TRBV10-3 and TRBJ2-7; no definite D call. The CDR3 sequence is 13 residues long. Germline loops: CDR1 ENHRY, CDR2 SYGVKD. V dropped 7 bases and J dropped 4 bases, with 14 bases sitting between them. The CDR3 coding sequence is TGTGCCATCAATGAAAGGGTATCTTACGAGCAGTACTTC. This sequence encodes CAINERVSYEQYF.

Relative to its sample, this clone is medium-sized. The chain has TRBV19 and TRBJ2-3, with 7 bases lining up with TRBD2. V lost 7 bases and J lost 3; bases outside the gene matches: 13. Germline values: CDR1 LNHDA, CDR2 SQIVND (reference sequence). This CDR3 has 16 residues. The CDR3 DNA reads TGTGCCAGTACGGCGGACTTCGCGGGAGTGACAGATACGCAGTATTTT. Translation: CASTADFAGVTDTQYF.

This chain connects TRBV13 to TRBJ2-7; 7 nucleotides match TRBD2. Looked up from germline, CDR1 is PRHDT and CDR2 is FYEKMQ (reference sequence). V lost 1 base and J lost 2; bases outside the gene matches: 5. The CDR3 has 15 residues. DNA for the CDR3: TGTGCCAGCAGCTTAGTGGCTAGCGGCGCCTACGAGCAGTACTTC. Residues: CASSLVASGAYEQYF.

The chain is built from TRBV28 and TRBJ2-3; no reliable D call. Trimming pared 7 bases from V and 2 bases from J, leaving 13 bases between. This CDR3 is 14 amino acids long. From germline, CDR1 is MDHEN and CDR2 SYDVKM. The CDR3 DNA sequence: TGTGCCAGCATCGGTGGCCGGATCACAGATACGCAGTATTTT. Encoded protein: CASIGGRITDTQYF.

CDR3 amino acids: CASSLGGTGELFF. CDR3 bases: TGTGCCAGCAGCTTAGGCGGGACCGGGGAGCTGTTTTTT. This rearrangement joins TRBV11-2 to TRBJ2-2; the D gene is possibly TRBD2 (5 bases). Germline-derived CDR1 and CDR2 are SGHAT and FQNNGV. The V end lost 1 base, the J end lost 5 bases, and 5 bases lay between the germline ends. The CDR3 is 13 residues long.

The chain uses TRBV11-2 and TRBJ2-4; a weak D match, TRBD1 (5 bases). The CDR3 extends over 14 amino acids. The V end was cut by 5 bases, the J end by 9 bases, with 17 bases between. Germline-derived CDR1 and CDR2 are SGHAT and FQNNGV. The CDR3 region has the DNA TGTGCCAGCAGCCCCGCGCAGGGCGCAGGCATTCAGTACTTC. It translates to CASSPAQGAGIQYF. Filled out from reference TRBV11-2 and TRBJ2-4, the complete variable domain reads EAGVAQSPRYKIIEKRQSVAFWCNPISGHATLYWYQQILGQGPKLLIQFQNNGVVDDSQLPKDRFSAERLKGVDSTLKIQPAKLEDSAVYLCASSPAQGAGIQYFGAGTRLSVL.

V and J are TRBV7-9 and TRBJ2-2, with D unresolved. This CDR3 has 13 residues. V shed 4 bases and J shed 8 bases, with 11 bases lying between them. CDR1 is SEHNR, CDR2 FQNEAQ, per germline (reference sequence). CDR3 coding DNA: TGTGCCAGCAGCTATCCCGGGCCTGGGGAGCTGTTTTTT. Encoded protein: CASSYPGPGELFF.

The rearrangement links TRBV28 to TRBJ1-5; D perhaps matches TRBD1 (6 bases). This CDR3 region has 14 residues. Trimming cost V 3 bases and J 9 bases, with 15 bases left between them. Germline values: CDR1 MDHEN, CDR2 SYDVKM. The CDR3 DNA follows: TGTGCCAGCAGTTTCGGGACATTCGATCTGCCCCAGCATTTT. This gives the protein CASSFGTFDLPQHF.

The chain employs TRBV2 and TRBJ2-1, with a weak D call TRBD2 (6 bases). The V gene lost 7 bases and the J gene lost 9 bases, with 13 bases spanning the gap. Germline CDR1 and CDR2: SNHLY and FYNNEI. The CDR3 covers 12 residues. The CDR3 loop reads CASKTRDFEQFF. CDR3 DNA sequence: TGTGCCAGCAAAACCAGGGACTTTGAGCAGTTCTTC.

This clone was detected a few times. The CDR3 is CASSYSLDSSYEQYF. CDR3 in DNA: TGTGCCAGCAGTTACTCCCTGGATAGCTCCTACGAGCAGTACTTC. The rearrangement uses TRBV6-5 and TRBJ2-7; the D is unclear. The CDR3 runs to 15 residues. The germline V gene has CDR1 MNHEY and CDR2 SVGAGI. Between the trimmed V and J ends, which lost 0 bases and 0 bases, there was a span of 9 bases.

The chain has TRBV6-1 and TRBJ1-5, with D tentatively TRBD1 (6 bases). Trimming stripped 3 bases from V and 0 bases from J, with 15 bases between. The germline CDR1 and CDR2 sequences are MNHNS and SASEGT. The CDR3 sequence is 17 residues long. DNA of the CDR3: TGTGCCAGCAGTGAGGCACTGGGGGCGGGTAGCAATCAGCCCCAGCATTTT. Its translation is CASSEALGAGSNQPQHF.

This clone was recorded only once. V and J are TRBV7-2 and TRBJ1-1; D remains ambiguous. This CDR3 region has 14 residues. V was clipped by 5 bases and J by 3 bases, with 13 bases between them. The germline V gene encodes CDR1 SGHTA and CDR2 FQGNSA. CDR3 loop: CASSPHIGYTEAFF. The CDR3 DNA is TGTGCCAGCAGCCCCCACATCGGGTACACTGAAGCTTTCTTT. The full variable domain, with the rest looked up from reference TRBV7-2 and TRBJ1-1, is GAGVSQSPSNKVTEKGKDVELRCDPISGHTALYWYRQSLGQGLEFLIYFQGNSAPDKSGLPSDRFSAERTGGSVSTLTIQRTQQEDSAVYLCASSPHIGYTEAFFGQGTRLTVV.

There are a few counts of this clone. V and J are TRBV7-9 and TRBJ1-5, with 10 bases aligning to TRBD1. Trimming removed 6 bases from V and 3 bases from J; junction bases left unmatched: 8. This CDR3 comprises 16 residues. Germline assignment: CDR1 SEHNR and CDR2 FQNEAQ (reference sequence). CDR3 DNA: TGTGCCAGCAGTTTATCCGGGACAGGGGACAATCAGCCCCAGCATTTT. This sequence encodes CASSLSGTGDNQPQHF.

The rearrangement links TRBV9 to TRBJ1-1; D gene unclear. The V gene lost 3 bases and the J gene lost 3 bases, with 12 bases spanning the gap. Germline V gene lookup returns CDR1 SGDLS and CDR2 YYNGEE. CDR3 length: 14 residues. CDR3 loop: CASSGEGRDTEAFF. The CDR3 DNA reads TGTGCCAGCAGCGGGGAGGGTAGGGACACTGAAGCTTTCTTT.

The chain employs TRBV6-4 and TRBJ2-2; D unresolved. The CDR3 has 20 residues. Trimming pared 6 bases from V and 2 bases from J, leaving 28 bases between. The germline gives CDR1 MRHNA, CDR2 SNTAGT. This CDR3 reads CASRTFFHPFEARNTGELFF. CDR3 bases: TGTGCCAGCAGGACCTTTTTTCATCCTTTCGAAGCCCGTAACACCGGGGAGCTGTTTTTT.

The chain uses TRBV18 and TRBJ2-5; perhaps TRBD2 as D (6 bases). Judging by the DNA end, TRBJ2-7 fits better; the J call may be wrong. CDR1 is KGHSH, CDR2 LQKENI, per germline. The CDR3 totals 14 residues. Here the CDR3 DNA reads TGTGCCAGCTCAAGAAACGGGAGAACCTACGAGCAGTACTTC. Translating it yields CASSRNGRTYEQYF.